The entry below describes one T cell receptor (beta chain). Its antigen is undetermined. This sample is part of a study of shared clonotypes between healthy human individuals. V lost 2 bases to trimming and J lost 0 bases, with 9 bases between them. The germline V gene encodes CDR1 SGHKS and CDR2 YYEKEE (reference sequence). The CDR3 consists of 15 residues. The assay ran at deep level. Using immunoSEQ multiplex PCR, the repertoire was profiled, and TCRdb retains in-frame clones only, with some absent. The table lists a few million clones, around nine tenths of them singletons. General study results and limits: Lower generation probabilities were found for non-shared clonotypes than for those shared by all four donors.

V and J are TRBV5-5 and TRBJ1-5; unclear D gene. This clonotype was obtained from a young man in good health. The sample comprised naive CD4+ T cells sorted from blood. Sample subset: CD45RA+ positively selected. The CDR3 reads CASSFAVNSNQPQHF. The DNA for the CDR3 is TGTGCCAGCAGCTTCGCAGTCAATAGCAATCAGCCCCAGCATTTT.